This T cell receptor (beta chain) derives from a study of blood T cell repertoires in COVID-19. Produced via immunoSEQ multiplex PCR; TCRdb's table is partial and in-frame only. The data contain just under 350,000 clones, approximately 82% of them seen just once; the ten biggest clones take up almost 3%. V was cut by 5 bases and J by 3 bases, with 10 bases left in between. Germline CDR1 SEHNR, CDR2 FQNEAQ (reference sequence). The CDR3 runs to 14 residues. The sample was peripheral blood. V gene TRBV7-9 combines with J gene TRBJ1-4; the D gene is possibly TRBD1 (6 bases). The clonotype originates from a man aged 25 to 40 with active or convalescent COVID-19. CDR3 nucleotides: TGTGCCAGCAGCCGACAGGCATCTAATGAAAAACTGTTTTTT. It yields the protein CASSRQASNEKLFF.